These 8 T cell receptor beta chains were all obtained from the same sample, sequenced in a study of shared clonotypes between healthy human individuals. TCRdb keeps only in-frame clones here, not all; method: immunoSEQ multiplex PCR. This sample has 500,000 or so clones, with more than 95% found just once. The specimen was naive CD4+ T cells sorted from blood. The subset: CD45RA+ positively selected. These receptors were taken from a woman in her 30s in good health.

CDR3 loop: CASIGHNNSPLHF. In DNA, the CDR3 is TGTGCCAGTATTGGGCACAACAATTCACCCCTCCACTTT. This chain links TRBV6-6 with TRBJ1-6; D remains ambiguous. Trimming left V 9 bases short and J 7 bases short, with 13 bases between. The germline V gene encodes CDR1 MNHNY and CDR2 SVGAGI (reference sequence). The CDR3 consists of 13 residues.

The chain carries TRBV29-1 and TRBJ2-7; 9 nucleotides align to TRBD1. The CDR3 covers 13 residues. V shed 7 bases and J 0 bases; nucleotides not matched to a gene: 4. Germline CDR1 SQVTM, CDR2 ANQGSEA. The CDR3 region has the DNA TGCAGCGGTCGGGACAGGGTCTCCTACGAGCAGTACTTC. This encodes CSGRDRVSYEQYF.

V and J are TRBV5-4 and TRBJ2-2; 8 positions match TRBD2. Germline V gives CDR1 SGHNT, CDR2 YYREEE (reference sequence). The trim removed 1 base at V and 3 bases at J, leaving 5 bases unmatched. The CDR3 consists of 16 residues. The CDR3 protein is CASSLLASGYTGELFF. In nucleotides, the CDR3 is TGTGCCAGCAGCTTGTTAGCTAGCGGGTACACCGGGGAGCTGTTTTTT.

The V and J genes are TRBV4-1 and TRBJ2-1, with 7 bases that match TRBD2. Germline values: CDR1 MGHRA, CDR2 YSYEKL. Trimming at V came to 3 bases and at J to 1 base, leaving 6 bases not matched to a gene. This CDR3 is 16 amino acids long. CDR3 nucleotides: TGCGCCAGCAGCCAGCTAGCGGACCCTTCCTACAATGAGCAGTTCTTC. It yields the protein CASSQLADPSYNEQFF.

A few counts support this clone. The chain has TRBV10-3 and TRBJ1-5; D is unclear. The CDR3 covers 12 residues. Per the germline V gene, CDR1 is ENHRY and CDR2 is SYGVKD. Trimming took 9 bases from V and 3 from J, leaving 9 bases between them. The CDR3 loop is CAIPLANQPQHF. As DNA, the CDR3 is TGTGCCATTCCTTTAGCCAATCAGCCCCAGCATTTT.

The chain joins TRBV6-1 to TRBJ1-5; 7 positions match TRBD1. This CDR3 has 18 amino acids. V dropped 3 bases and J dropped 3; count of bases not matched to a gene: 14. The germline V gene has CDR1 MNHNS and CDR2 SASEGT. The CDR3 sequence is CASSERRQGLGDNQPQHF. CDR3 bases: TGTGCCAGCAGTGAGAGGAGACAGGGCCTCGGGGACAATCAGCCCCAGCATTTT.

The V call is TRBV2, the J call TRBJ1-5; TRBD1 matches 8 bases. Looked up from germline, CDR1 is SNHLY and CDR2 is FYNNEI. The CDR3 contains 14 residues. V was clipped by 6 bases and J by 5 bases; unmatched bases: 6. CDR3 in amino acids: CASRREQGDQPQHF. CDR3 DNA: TGTGCCAGCAGGCGGGAACAGGGGGATCAGCCCCAGCATTTT.

J is TRBJ2-2 and V is TRBV28; D gene uncertain. Germline-derived CDR1 and CDR2 are MDHEN and SYDVKM. This CDR3 contains 15 residues. V lost 6 bases to trimming and J lost 4 bases, with 15 bases between them. The CDR3 DNA follows: TGTGCCAGCAGATTGTTCGGAGTGGGCACCGGGGAGCTGTTTTTT. Amino acids: CASRLFGVGTGELFF.